The next 28 T cell receptor beta chains were all read from a single sample in a study of cytomegalovirus exposure and HLA in healthy donors. The PCR contained 60 Vbeta and 13 Jbeta primers. The assay was immunoSEQ multiplex PCR, and TCRdb's table has in-frame clones only and misses some. The repertoire table contains about 120,000 clones. The sample consisted of PBMCs. These receptors came from a woman in her forties in good health and CMV-seropositive.

The chain recombines TRBV29-1 with TRBJ2-1; perhaps TRBD2 as D (6 bases). The CDR3 is made up of 12 amino acids. Germline CDR1 SQVTM, CDR2 ANQGSEA. The V and J ends lost 0 bases and 10 bases respectively, with 10 bases between them. The CDR3 loop reads CSVEDPGREQFF. DNA of the CDR3: TGCAGCGTTGAAGATCCGGGGAGGGAGCAGTTCTTC.

The DNA of the CDR3 is TGCAGCGTTCGAAGACAGGGCGGGAGCTACACCTTC. This gives the protein CSVRRQGGSYTF. The chain employs TRBV29-1 and TRBJ1-2, with 7 bases aligning to TRBD1. This CDR3 spans 12 amino acids. Trimming at V came to 5 bases and at J to 9 bases, leaving 9 bases not matched to a gene. CDR1 is SQVTM, CDR2 ANQGSEA, per germline. The complete variable domain, with remaining parts taken from reference TRBV29-1 and TRBJ1-2, reads SAVISQKPSRDICQRGTSLTIQCQVDSQVTMMFWYRQQPGQSLTLIATANQGSEATYESGFVIDKFPISRPNLTFSTLTVSNMSPEDSSIYLCSVRRQGGSYTFGSGTRLTVV.

The chain combines TRBV2 with TRBJ2-1, with a weak D call TRBD2 (6 bases). Trimming took off 4 bases at V and 13 bases at J, with 11 bases between the two ends. This CDR3 is built from 11 residues. Germline CDR1 and CDR2: SNHLY and FYNNEI. CDR3 loop: CASSAPGTQFF. In DNA form, the CDR3 reads TGTGCCAGCAGTGCGCCGGGGACTCAGTTCTTC. The whole variable domain, remainder taken from reference TRBV2 and TRBJ2-1, is EPEVTQTPSHQVTQMGQEVILRCVPISNHLYFYWYRQILGQKVEFLVSFYNNEISEKSEIFDDQFSVERPDGSNFTLKIRSTKLEDSAMYFCASSAPGTQFFGPGTRLTVL.

The chain combines TRBV7-7 with TRBJ2-5; tentative D call: TRBD2 (5 bases). CDR3 length: 14 amino acids. The V gene lost 3 bases and the J gene lost 9 bases, with 17 bases spanning the gap. Germline V gene sequence: CDR1 SSHAT, CDR2 FNYEAQ (reference sequence). Written as DNA, the CDR3 is TGTGCCAGCAGCTTTTCCCAGGTTCTGGAGGCCCAGTACTTC. Translation: CASSFSQVLEAQYF.

The chain employs TRBV4-1 and TRBJ2-4; D possibly corresponds to TRBD1 (5 bases). CDR1 and CDR2 from the germline V gene are MGHRA and YSYEKL. This CDR3 comprises 16 residues. V lost 0 bases and J lost 0, with 9 bases in between. The CDR3 region has the DNA TGCGCCAGCAGCCAAGAAGGAAGGGGAGCCAAAAACATTCAGTACTTC. Translation: CASSQEGRGAKNIQYF.

The V call is TRBV4-1, the J call TRBJ1-4; perhaps TRBD1 as D (6 bases). Germline CDR1 MGHRA, CDR2 YSYEKL. The CDR3 runs to 15 residues. V lost 4 bases, J lost 4 bases, and 13 bases lay in between. The CDR3 DNA sequence: TGCGCCAGCAGCCGGGCCGGGACACGTAATGAAAAACTGTTTTTT. It is translated as CASSRAGTRNEKLFF.

The V gene is TRBV6-4, the J gene TRBJ2-3; 8 positions match TRBD2. Trimming took 4 bases from V and 4 from J; bases not matched to a gene: 10. The CDR3 consists of 16 residues. CDR1 MRHNA and CDR2 SNTAGT come from the germline V gene. The CDR3 here is CASSVSSGSVADTQYF. CDR3 nucleotides: TGTGCCAGCAGTGTCAGCAGCGGGAGTGTCGCAGATACGCAGTATTTT.

The genes are TRBV5-1 and TRBJ2-7, with D tentatively TRBD2 (6 bases). This CDR3 comprises 13 residues. Per germline, CDR1 SGHRS and CDR2 YFSETQ. V was shortened by 4 bases and J by 2 bases, with 10 bases between the two germline ends. The chain's CDR3 is CASSRELAYEQYF. The CDR3 DNA sequence: TGCGCCAGCAGCCGGGAGCTTGCCTACGAGCAGTACTTC.

This CDR3 reads CASSLYGSGRENTGELFF. The CDR3 nucleotides read TGTGCCAGCAGTTTATACGGGAGCGGGAGGGAGAACACCGGGGAGCTGTTTTTT. The chain carries TRBV27 and TRBJ2-2, with 10 nucleotides matching TRBD2. The germline CDR1 and CDR2 sequences are MNHEY and SMNVEV (reference sequence). Trimming at V came to 1 base and at J to 1 base, leaving 6 bases not matched to a gene. CDR3 length: 18 residues.

The chain combines TRBV11-2 with TRBJ1-2, with TRBD1 matching 7 bases. V dropped 5 bases and J dropped 4; count of bases not matched to a gene: 4. The CDR3 contains 13 residues. Germline V gene lookup returns CDR1 SGHAT and CDR2 FQNNGV. The CDR3 spells CASSMRDSYGYTF. As DNA, the CDR3 is TGTGCCAGCAGCATGAGGGACAGCTATGGCTACACCTTC.

The chain employs TRBV25-1 and TRBJ2-1; D possibly corresponds to TRBD2 (6 bases). V lost 1 base and J lost 0, with 13 bases in between. CDR3 length: 17 amino acids. Germline V gene sequence: CDR1 MGHDK, CDR2 SYGVNS. The CDR3: CASSESGRGSSYNEQFF. CDR3 sequence (DNA): TGTGCCAGCAGTGAATCTGGTCGGGGGAGCTCCTACAATGAGCAGTTCTTC.

The V and J genes are TRBV27 and TRBJ1-2; D is possibly TRBD1 (6 bases). This CDR3 spans 14 amino acids. CDR1 and CDR2 (germline): MNHEY, SMNVEV (reference sequence). Trimming pared 1 base from V and 8 bases from J, leaving 14 bases between. CDR3 in amino acids: CASSLYRGARGYTF. CDR3 sequence (DNA): TGTGCCAGCAGTTTATATCGGGGGGCCCGAGGCTACACCTTC.

This chain links TRBV11-1 with TRBJ2-7; the D is unclear. The CDR3 has 12 amino acids. Germline CDR1 reads SGHAT; CDR2 reads FQDESV (reference sequence). V gave up 1 base and J gave up 2 bases, with 3 bases separating them. Here the CDR3 reads CASSLGAYEQYF. Here the CDR3 DNA reads TGTGCCAGCAGCTTAGGAGCCTACGAGCAGTACTTC. Using reference TRBV11-1 and TRBJ2-7 for the parts outside the CDR3, the full variable domain is EAEVAQSPRYKITEKSQAVAFWCDPISGHATLYWYRQILGQGPELLVQFQDESVVDDSQLPKDRFSAERLKGVDSTLKIQPAELGDSAMYLCASSLGAYEQYFGPGTRLTVT.

This chain uses TRBV28 with TRBJ1-4, with D perhaps TRBD1 (5 bases). Trimming left V 4 bases short and J 7 bases short, with 13 bases between. The CDR3 runs 14 residues. Germline CDR1 and CDR2: MDHEN and SYDVKM. This chain's CDR3 is CASSSPQGGEKLFF. DNA of the CDR3: TGTGCCAGCAGTTCTCCCCAGGGCGGTGAAAAACTGTTTTTT.

The chain recombines TRBV28 with TRBJ2-5; 14 bases agree with TRBD2. V lost 1 base to trimming and J lost 7 bases; unmatched junction nucleotides: 11. Germline CDR1 and CDR2: MDHEN and SYDVKM. The CDR3 contains 18 residues. CDR3 amino acids: CASSLYSGTSGSLRTQYF. The CDR3 DNA sequence: TGTGCCAGCAGTTTATATTCGGGGACTAGCGGGAGTCTTAGGACCCAGTACTTC.

The rearrangement links TRBV9 to TRBJ2-1; 9 nucleotides match TRBD2. J lost 4 bases, V lost 4 bases, and 9 bases had no gene match. This CDR3 has 16 amino acids. The germline gives CDR1 SGDLS, CDR2 YYNGEE. Written as DNA, the CDR3 is TGTGCCAGCAGCACCTTAGCGGGAGTTGGTTACAATGAGCAGTTCTTC. Translation: CASSTLAGVGYNEQFF.

V and J are TRBV28 and TRBJ2-1; D is possibly TRBD2 (6 bases). Trimming removed 4 bases from V and 2 bases from J, with 12 bases in between. The germline gives CDR1 MDHEN, CDR2 SYDVKM. The CDR3 is made up of 15 amino acids. This CDR3 is CASSSRDWPYNEQFF. CDR3 DNA sequence: TGTGCCAGCAGTTCCCGGGACTGGCCCTACAATGAGCAGTTCTTC.

This CDR3 is CASSLGLPSTDTQYF. The CDR3 nucleotides read TGTGCCAGCAGCCTAGGACTACCTAGCACAGATACGCAGTATTTT. This chain connects TRBV7-3 to TRBJ2-3; possible D gene TRBD2, 6 bases. The CDR3 runs 15 residues. Germline lookup yields CDR1 SGHTA and CDR2 FQGTGA. The V end lost 5 bases, the J end lost 0 bases, and 12 bases lay between the germline ends.

The chain employs TRBV28 and TRBJ1-1; D unclear. V lost 2 bases to trimming and J lost 5 bases, with 9 bases between them. The germline CDR1 and CDR2 sequences are MDHEN and SYDVKM. The CDR3 loop spans 13 amino acids. CDR3 nucleotide sequence: TGTGCCAGCAGTTTAGAGAGGAGGACTGAAGCTTTCTTT. Residues: CASSLERRTEAFF.

The J gene is TRBJ1-4, the V gene TRBV28; TRBD1 matches 9 bases. The CDR3 extends over 14 amino acids. Trimming removed 5 bases from V and 7 bases from J; junction bases left unmatched: 5. Germline loops: CDR1 MDHEN, CDR2 SYDVKM. Here the CDR3 reads CASSTGQGSEKLFF. The CDR3 DNA follows: TGTGCCAGCAGTACCGGACAGGGGAGTGAAAAACTGTTTTTT.

The V and J genes are TRBV5-1 and TRBJ2-1; D is unclear. This CDR3 has 13 amino acids. In germline, CDR1 is SGHRS, CDR2 YFSETQ. Trimming took 4 bases from V and 6 from J, leaving 11 bases between them. CDR3 DNA: TGCGCCAGCAGCCAGATCCTTTTCAATGAGCAGTTCTTC. This translates into CASSQILFNEQFF. The full variable domain, completed using reference TRBV5-1 and TRBJ2-1, is KAGVTQTPRYLIKTRGQQVTLSCSPISGHRSVSWYQQTPGQGLQFLFEYFSETQRNKGNFPGRFSGRQFSNSRSEMNVSTLELGDSALYLCASSQILFNEQFFGPGTRLTVL.

The rearrangement joins TRBV15 to TRBJ1-4; maybe TRBD1 (5 bases). Germline CDR1 is LNHNV and CDR2 is YYDKDF (reference sequence). The CDR3 consists of 19 residues. The V end lost 0 bases, the J end lost 0 bases, and 17 bases lay between the germline ends. The CDR3 DNA follows: TGTGCCACCAGCAGAGATTGGCGGAGGGGCCCACCAACTAATGAAAAACTGTTTTTT. Its translation is CATSRDWRRGPPTNEKLFF.

V and J are TRBV5-1 and TRBJ2-5; tentatively, D is TRBD1 (6 bases). V gave up 0 bases and J gave up 11 bases, with 17 bases separating them. CDR3 size: 14 residues. Germline values: CDR1 SGHRS, CDR2 YFSETQ. The CDR3 here is CASSLEQGLTRQYF. CDR3 nucleotide sequence: TGCGCCAGCAGCTTGGAACAGGGTCTTACGAGGCAGTACTTC.

The chain recombines TRBV27 with TRBJ2-7; D possibly corresponds to TRBD1 (6 bases). Trimming cost V 6 bases and J 5 bases, with 11 bases left between them. CDR3 length: 12 residues. CDR1 and CDR2 from the germline V gene are MNHEY and SMNVEV (reference sequence). The CDR3: CASRDRSDEQYF. As DNA, the CDR3 is TGTGCCAGCAGAGACAGGTCTGACGAGCAGTACTTC.

The J gene is TRBJ2-7, the V gene TRBV6-5; 12 positions agree with TRBD2. The length of the CDR3 is 13 residues. J was trimmed by 7 bases and V by 5 bases; bases with no gene match: 3. The germline gives CDR1 MNHEY, CDR2 SVGAGI. CDR3 sequence reads: CASSKLAGGEQYF. The CDR3 nucleotides read TGTGCCAGCAGTAAACTAGCGGGGGGAGAGCAGTACTTC.

CDR3 loop: CASSSPLEQFF. The CDR3 DNA follows: TGTGCCAGCAGCTCCCCATTGGAGCAGTTCTTC. This chain joins TRBV13 and TRBJ2-1; no clear D. Germline-derived CDR1 and CDR2 are PRHDT and FYEKMQ (reference sequence). V gave up 4 bases and J gave up 10 bases, with 8 bases separating them. This CDR3 contains 11 residues.

Remarks on this clone: One end of the junction fails to match germline, which may point to a read error. The V gene is TRBV7-3, the J gene TRBJ2-2; 8 bases align to TRBD2. This CDR3 contains 16 residues. CDR1 is SGHTA and CDR2 is FQGTGA in the germline V gene. The CDR3 DNA follows: TGTGCCAGCAGCCTAACAGCGGGAGAGGTCACCGGGGAGCTGTTTTTT. Translating it yields CASSLTAGEVTGELFF. The variable domain in full, completed from reference TRBV7-3 and TRBJ2-2, reads GAGVSQTPSNKVTEKGKYVELRCDPISGHTALYWYRQSLGQGPEFLIYFQGTGAADDSGLPNDRFFAVRPEGSVSTLKIQRTERGDSAVYLCASSLTAGEVTGELFFGEGSRLTVL.

The V call is TRBV28, the J call TRBJ2-7; D might be TRBD2 (5 bases). Looked up from germline, CDR1 is MDHEN and CDR2 is SYDVKM. V dropped 8 bases and J dropped 5 bases, with 25 bases sitting between them. The CDR3 is 16 residues long. The CDR3 here is CASQRNAAMGPNEQYF. The CDR3 region has the DNA TGTGCCAGCCAGCGGAACGCGGCCATGGGCCCCAACGAGCAGTACTTC.